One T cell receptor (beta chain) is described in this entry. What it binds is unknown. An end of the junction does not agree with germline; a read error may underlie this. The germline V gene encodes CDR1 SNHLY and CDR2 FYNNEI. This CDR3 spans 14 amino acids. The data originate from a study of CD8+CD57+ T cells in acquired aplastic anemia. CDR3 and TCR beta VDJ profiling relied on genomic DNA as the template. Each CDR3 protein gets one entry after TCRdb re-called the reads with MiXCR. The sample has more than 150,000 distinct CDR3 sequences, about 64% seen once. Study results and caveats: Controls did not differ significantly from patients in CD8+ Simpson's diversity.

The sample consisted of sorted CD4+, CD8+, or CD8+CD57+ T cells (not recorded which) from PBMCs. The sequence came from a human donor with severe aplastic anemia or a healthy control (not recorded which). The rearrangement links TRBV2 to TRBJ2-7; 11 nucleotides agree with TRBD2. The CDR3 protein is CASNRLAGTYERYF. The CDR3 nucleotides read TGTGCCAGCAACCGACTAGCGGGGACCTACGAGCGGTACTTC.